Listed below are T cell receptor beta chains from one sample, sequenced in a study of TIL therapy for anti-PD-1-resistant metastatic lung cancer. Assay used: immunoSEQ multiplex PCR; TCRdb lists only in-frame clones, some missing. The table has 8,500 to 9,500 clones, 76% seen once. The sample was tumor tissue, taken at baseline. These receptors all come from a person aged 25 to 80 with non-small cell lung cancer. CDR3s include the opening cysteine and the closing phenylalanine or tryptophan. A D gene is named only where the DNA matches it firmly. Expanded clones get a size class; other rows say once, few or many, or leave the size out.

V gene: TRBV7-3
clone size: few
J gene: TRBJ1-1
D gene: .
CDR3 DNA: TGTGCCAGCAGTCTAGAGATGAACACTGAAGCTTTCTTT
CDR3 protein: CASSLEMNTEAFF

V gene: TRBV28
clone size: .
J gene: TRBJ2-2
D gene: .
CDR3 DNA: TGTGCCAGCAGTTTACCCAGGGGCCCGAGCACCGGGGAGCTGTTTTTT
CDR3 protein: CASSLPRGPSTGELFF

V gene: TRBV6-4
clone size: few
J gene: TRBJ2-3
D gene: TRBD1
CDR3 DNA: TGTGCCAGCAGTACAGGGGATACAGATACGCAGTATTTT
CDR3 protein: CASSTGDTDTQYF

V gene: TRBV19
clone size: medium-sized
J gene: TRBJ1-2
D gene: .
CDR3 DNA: TGTGCCAGTACCCCCGGTTGGGGGTTTGGCTACACCTTC
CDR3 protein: CASTPGWGFGYTF

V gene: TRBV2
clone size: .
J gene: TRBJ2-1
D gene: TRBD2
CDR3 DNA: TGTGCCAGGGGGACTAGCGTCAAGGATGAGCAGTTCTTC
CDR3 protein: CARGTSVKDEQFF

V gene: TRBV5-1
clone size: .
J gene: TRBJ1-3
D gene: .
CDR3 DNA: TGCGCCAGCAGCTTGGGACAGCAGGTTGGAAACACCATATATTTT
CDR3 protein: CASSLGQQVGNTIYF

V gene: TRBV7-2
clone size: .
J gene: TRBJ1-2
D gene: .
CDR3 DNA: TGTGCCAGCAGCTTCTCAGGGTATCTCGGGGAAGGCTACACCTTC
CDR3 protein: CASSFSGYLGEGYTF

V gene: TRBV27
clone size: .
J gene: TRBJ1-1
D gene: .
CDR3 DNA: TGTGCCAGCAGATACAGGGTAGGTGCTGAAGCTTTCTTT
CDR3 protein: CASRYRVGAEAFF

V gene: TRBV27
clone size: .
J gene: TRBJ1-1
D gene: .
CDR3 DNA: TGTGCCAGCAGCAAAACGGACTTAGTCACTGAAGCTTTCTTT
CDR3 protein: CASSKTDLVTEAFF

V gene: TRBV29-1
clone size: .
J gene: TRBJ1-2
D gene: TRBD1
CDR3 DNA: TGCAGCGTTGAAGACAGGGGGCTCGGCTACACCTTC
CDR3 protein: CSVEDRGLGYTF

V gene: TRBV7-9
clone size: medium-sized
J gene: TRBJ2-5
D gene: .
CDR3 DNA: TGTGCCAGCAGCCTAGTGGGGGTCGGACAAGAGACCCAGTACTTC
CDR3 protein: CASSLVGVGQETQYF

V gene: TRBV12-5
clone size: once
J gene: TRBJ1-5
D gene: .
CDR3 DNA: TGTGCTAGTGGTTTGACAATAGGACAGTATAGCAATCAGCCCCAGCATTTT
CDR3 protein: CASGLTIGQYSNQPQHF

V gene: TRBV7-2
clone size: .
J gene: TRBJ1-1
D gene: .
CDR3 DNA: TGTGCCAGCAGCTTAGGGGGACGGTACGGGAGGGTCTTT
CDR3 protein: CASSLGGRYGRVF

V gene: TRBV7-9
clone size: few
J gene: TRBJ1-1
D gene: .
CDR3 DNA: TGTGCCAGCAGCCTCGGGGGGCAAGGCGCTTTCTTT
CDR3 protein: CASSLGGQGAFF

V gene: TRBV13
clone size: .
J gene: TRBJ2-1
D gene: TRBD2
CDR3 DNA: TGTGCCAGCAGCTTGCTCCCCCTAGCGGGGGTCCTCAATGAGCAGTTCTTC
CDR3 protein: CASSLLPLAGVLNEQFF

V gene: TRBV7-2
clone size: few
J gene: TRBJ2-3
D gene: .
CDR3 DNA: TGTGCCAGCAGCTATGCTCTATGGGCAGATACGCAGTATTTT
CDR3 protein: CASSYALWADTQYF

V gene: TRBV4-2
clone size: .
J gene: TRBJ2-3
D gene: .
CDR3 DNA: TGTGCCAGCAGCCCCCGGACTGGAAAAAGCACAGATACGCAGTATTTT
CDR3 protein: CASSPRTGKSTDTQYF

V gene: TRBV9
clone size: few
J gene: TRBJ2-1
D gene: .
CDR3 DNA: TGTGCCAGCAGCCCGCCCGGGGGCCGGAATGAGCAGTTCTTC
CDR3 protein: CASSPPGGRNEQFF

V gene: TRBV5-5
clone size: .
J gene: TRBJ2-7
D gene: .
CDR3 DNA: TGTGCCAGCAGCTTGGGTAGCGGACTAACCTACGAGCAGTACTTC
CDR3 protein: CASSLGSGLTYEQYF

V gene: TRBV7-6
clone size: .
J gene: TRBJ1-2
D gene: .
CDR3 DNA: TGTGCCAGCAGCCTTGTTCTATCTCGAAAGACCTATGGCTACACCTTC
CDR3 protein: CASSLVLSRKTYGYTF

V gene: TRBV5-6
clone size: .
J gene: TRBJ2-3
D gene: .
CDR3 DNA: TGTGCCAGCAGCTTAGGGCGGACCACAGATACGCAGTATTTT
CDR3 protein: CASSLGRTTDTQYF

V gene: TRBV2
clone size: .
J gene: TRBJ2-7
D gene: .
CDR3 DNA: TGTGCCAGCTCAACAGCCTTAGACTACGAGCAGTACTTC
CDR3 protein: CASSTALDYEQYF

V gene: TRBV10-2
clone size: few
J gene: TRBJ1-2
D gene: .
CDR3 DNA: TGCGCCAGCAGTGAGTCGAGGGGCCAGGGTCGTGGCTACACCTTC
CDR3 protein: CASSESRGQGRGYTF

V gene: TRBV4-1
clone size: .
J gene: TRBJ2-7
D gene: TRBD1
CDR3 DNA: TGCGCCAGCAGCCACCTTACAGGGGACGACGAGCAGTACTTC
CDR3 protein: CASSHLTGDDEQYF

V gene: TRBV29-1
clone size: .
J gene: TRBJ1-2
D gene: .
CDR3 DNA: TGCAGCGTTGAAGAGGGGGCGCGGGGCTACACCTTC
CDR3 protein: CSVEEGARGYTF

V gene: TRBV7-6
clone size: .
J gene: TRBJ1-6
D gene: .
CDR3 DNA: TGTGCCAGCAGCCAGGGTAACGATAATTCACCCCTCCACTTT
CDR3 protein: CASSQGNDNSPLHF

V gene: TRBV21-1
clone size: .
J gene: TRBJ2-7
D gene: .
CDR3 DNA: TGTGCCAGCAGCGACCCCCCGGGGGCGGACGAGCAGTACTTC
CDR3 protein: CASSDPPGADEQYF

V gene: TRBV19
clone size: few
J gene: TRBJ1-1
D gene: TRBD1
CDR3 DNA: TGTGCCAGTAGTCTTCGGGACAGGGATTTTCCTGAAGCTTTCTTT
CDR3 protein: CASSLRDRDFPEAFF

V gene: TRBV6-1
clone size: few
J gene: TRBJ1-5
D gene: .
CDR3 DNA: TGTGCCAGCACCAGAATGAATCAGCCCCAGCATTTT
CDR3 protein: CASTRMNQPQHF

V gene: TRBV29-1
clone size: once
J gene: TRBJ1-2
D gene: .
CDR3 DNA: TGCAGCGTTGAAGCACCCCGGGGGGGCTACACCTTC
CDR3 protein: CSVEAPRGGYTF

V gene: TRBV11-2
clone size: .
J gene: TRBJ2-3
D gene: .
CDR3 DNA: TGTGCCAGCAGCTTAAGCGGGCTCACAGATACGCAGTATTTT
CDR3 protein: CASSLSGLTDTQYF

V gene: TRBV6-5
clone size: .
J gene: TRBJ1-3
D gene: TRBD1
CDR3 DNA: TGTGCCAGCAGTTACTCGGGGACAGGAACTGGAAACACCATATATTTT
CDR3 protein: CASSYSGTGTGNTIYF

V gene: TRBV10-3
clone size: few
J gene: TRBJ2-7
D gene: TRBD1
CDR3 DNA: TGTGCCATCAATCTCCGGGACAGCACCTACGAGCAGTACTTC
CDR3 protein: CAINLRDSTYEQYF

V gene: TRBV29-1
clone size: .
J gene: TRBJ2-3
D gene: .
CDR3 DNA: TGCAGCGTTGAAGACTCTCTCGGGGGTGGGTGGGATACGCAGTATTTT
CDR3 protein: CSVEDSLGGGWDTQYF

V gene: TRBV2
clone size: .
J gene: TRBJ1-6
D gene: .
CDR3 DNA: TGTGCCAGCAGTGAAAGTCTGGGTATGAATTCACCCCTCCACTTT
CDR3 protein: CASSESLGMNSPLHF

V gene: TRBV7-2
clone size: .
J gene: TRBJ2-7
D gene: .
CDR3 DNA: TGTGCCAGCAGCTTAGGGATCCAGGGGGGCGAGCAGTACTTC
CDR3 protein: CASSLGIQGGEQYF

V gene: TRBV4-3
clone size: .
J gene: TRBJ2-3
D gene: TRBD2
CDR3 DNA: TGCGCCAGCAGCCTATATAGCGGGGGGGCTCGTAGCACAGATACGCAGTATTTT
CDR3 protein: CASSLYSGGARSTDTQYF

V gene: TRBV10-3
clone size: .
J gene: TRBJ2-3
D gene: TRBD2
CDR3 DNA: TGTGCCATCAGTCTAGCGGATAGCACAGATACGCAGTATTTT
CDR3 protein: CAISLADSTDTQYF

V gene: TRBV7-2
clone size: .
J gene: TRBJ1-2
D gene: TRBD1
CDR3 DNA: TGTGCCAGCAGCTTAGCCGCCGGTACAGGGGGCTCCTATGGCTACACCTTC
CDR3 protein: CASSLAAGTGGSYGYTF

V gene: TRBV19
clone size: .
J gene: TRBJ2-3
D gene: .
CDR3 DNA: TGTGCCAGTAGTGGGGACGGCGATACGCAGTATTTT
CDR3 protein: CASSGDGDTQYF

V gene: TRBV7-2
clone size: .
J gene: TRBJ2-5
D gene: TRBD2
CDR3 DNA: TGTGCCAGCAGCTCCCCTAGGACTAGCGGGGGGAGAAAAGAGACCCAGTACTTC
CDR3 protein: CASSSPRTSGGRKETQYF

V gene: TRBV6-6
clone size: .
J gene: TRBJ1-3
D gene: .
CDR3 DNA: TGTGCCAGCAGCATGTTGGTCTCTGGAAACACCATATATTTT
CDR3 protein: CASSMLVSGNTIYF

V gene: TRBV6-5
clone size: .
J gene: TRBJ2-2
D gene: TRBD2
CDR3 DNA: TGTGCCAGCAGTGGACTAGCGGGAGAGGCCGGGGAGCTGTTTTTT
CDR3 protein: CASSGLAGEAGELFF

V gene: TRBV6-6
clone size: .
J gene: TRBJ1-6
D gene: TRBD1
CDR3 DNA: TGTGCCAGCCTCGGACAGGGCAATTCACCCCTCCACTTT
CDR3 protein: CASLGQGNSPLHF

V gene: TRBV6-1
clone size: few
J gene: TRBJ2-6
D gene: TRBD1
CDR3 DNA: TGTGCCAGCGGGGACAGACTTAACGTCCTGACTTTC
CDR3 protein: CASGDRLNVLTF

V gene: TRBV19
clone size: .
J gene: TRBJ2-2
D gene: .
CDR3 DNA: TGTGCCAGTAGTAATCCGAACACCGGGGAGCTGTTTTTT
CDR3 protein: CASSNPNTGELFF

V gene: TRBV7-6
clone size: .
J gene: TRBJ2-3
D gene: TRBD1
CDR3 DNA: TGTGCCAGCAGCTTAGTCGGTCAGGGGGCGCGTGCAGATACGCAGTATTTT
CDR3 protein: CASSLVGQGARADTQYF

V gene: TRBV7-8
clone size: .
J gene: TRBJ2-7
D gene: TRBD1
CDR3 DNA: TGTGCCAGCAGCTCGAGGACAGGTACCTACGAGCAGTACTTC
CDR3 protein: CASSSRTGTYEQYF

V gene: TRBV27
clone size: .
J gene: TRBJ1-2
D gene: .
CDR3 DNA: TGTGCCAGCAGTTTGGGGGGGAACTATGGCTACACCTTC
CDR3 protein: CASSLGGNYGYTF

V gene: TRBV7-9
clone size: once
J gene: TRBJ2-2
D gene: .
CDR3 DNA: TGTGCCAGCAGCTTAAGGGAAGAGGGCACCGGGGAGCTGTTTTTT
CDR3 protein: CASSLREEGTGELFF

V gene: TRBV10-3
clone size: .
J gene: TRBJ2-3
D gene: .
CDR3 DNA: TGTGCCATCACGACGGATGGGAGAGATACGCAGTATTTT
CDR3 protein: CAITTDGRDTQYF

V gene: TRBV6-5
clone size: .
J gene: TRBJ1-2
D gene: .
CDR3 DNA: TGTGCCAGCAGACTGGGTGGGCTTGATTATGGCTACACCTTC
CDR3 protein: CASRLGGLDYGYTF

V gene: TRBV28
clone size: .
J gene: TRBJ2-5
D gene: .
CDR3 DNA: TGTGCCAGCAACCCCTCCTTCCGGGGTATAACAAGAGAGTCCCAGTACTTC
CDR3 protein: CASNPSFRGITRESQYF